This T cell receptor (beta chain) was identified during a study of shared clonotypes between healthy human individuals. The wider study: Three plates each covered CD4 naive and memory; CD8 naive two, CD8 memory one.

Note on this clone: Its matching antigen is unknown.

Only in-frame clones appear in the TCRdb table, and some are missing; sequencing was by immunoSEQ multiplex PCR. The data hold about 2 million clones, with approximately 94% observed a single time. Positively selected for CCR7, the CD45RO-negative cells used as naive CD8 cells excluded terminally differentiated effector memory CD45RA+ cells. Donation came from healthy HIV-negative adults that had no recent acute infections or vaccinations. Broader study findings: The rarefaction results pointed to incomplete sorted-subset sequencing despite large depth.

The sample comprised naive CD8+ T cells sorted from blood. This TCR was sampled from a man younger than 35 in good health.

CDR3 in DNA: TGTGCCAGCAGGGACCCTCTAACTAATGAAAAACTGTTTTTT. Translating it yields CASRDPLTNEKLFF. The chain uses TRBV27 and TRBJ1-4, with D hard to call. The CDR3 has 14 residues. Trimming took 6 bases from V and 1 from J, leaving 9 bases between them. Germline loops: CDR1 MNHEY, CDR2 SMNVEV (reference sequence).